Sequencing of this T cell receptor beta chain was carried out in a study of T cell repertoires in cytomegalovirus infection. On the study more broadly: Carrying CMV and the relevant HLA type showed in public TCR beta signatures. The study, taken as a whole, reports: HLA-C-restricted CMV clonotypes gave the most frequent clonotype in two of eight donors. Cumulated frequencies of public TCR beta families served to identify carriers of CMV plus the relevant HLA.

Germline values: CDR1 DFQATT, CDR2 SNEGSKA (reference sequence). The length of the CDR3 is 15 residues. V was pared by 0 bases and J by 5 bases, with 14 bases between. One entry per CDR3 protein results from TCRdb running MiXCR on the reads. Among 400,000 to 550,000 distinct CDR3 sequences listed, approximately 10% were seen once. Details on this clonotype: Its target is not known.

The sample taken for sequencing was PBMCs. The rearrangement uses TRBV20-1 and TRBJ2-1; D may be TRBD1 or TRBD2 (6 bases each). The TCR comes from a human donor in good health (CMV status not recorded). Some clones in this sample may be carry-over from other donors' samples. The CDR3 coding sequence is TGCAGTGCTAGAGATCCCCGGGGGCGAAACAATGAGCAGTTCTTC. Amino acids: CSARDPRGRNNEQFF.